The 8 T cell receptor beta chains given below trace back to one sample, sequenced in a study of blood T cell repertoires in COVID-19. Data came from immunoSEQ multiplex PCR; TCRdb stores just in-frame clones and leaves some out. This table has almost 250,000 clones, roughly 86% appearing once. The sequenced sample was peripheral blood. The receptor source for this set is a woman aged 80 or over with COVID-19, enrolled during active disease.

The V and J genes are TRBV2 and TRBJ2-1; 9 nucleotides agree with TRBD1. The germline CDR1 and CDR2 sequences are SNHLY and FYNNEI. J lost 6 bases, V lost 7 bases, and 19 bases had no gene match. There are 18 residues in the CDR3. The CDR3 loop reads CASISTRPGQGVPNEQFF. The CDR3 region has the DNA TGTGCCAGCATTTCAACCAGACCGGGACAGGGAGTTCCCAATGAGCAGTTCTTC.

The chain links TRBV7-2 to TRBJ2-7; maybe TRBD2 (5 bases). V was clipped by 2 bases and J by 6 bases, with 11 bases between them. The CDR3 runs 13 residues. The V gene's germline CDR1 is SGHTA and CDR2 FQGNSA. Here the CDR3 reads CASSLSHRGEQYF. DNA for the CDR3: TGTGCCAGCAGCTTATCCCATCGGGGCGAGCAGTACTTC.

As DNA, the CDR3 is TGTGCCAGCAGCGTTGGACAGGGGAGGGATCAGCCCCAGCATTTT. It yields the protein CASSVGQGRDQPQHF. The chain links TRBV9 to TRBJ1-5, with 9 bases fitting TRBD1. The V gene's germline CDR1 is SGDLS and CDR2 YYNGEE. Trimming at V came to 2 bases and at J to 5 bases, leaving 5 bases not matched to a gene. This CDR3 has 15 amino acids.

CDR3: CASRAGRTNEKLFF. The CDR3 region has the DNA TGCGCCAGCAGGGCCGGGAGGACTAATGAAAAACTGTTTTTT. V is TRBV5-1 and J is TRBJ1-4; D uncertain. The germline V gene has CDR1 SGHRS and CDR2 YFSETQ. Trimming pared 5 bases from V and 2 bases from J, leaving 10 bases between. The CDR3 sequence is 14 residues long. Based on the CDR3 plus reference TRBV5-1 and TRBJ1-4, the full variable domain is KAGVTQTPRYLIKTRGQQVTLSCSPISGHRSVSWYQQTPGQGLQFLFEYFSETQRNKGNFPGRFSGRQFSNSRSEMNVSTLELGDSALYLCASRAGRTNEKLFFGSGTQLSVL.

The chain uses TRBV6-1 and TRBJ1-6; tentative D call: TRBD1 (6 bases). CDR1 and CDR2 (germline): MNHNS, SASEGT. The length of the CDR3 is 16 residues. The V gene lost 4 bases and the J gene lost 1 base, with 11 bases spanning the gap. The CDR3 DNA reads TGTGCCAGCAGTGCGGGGGGCTTATCCTATAATTCACCCCTCCACTTT. Protein product: CASSAGGLSYNSPLHF.

This chain links TRBV6-2 or TRBV6-3 with TRBJ2-7, with unresolved D. CDR3 length: 16 amino acids. Germline V gene sequence: CDR1 MNHEY, CDR2 SVGEGT. Trimming cost V 4 bases and J 1 base, with 17 bases left between them. The CDR3: CASSSPPPVRSYEQYF. CDR3 DNA: TGTGCCAGCAGTTCCCCCCCGCCCGTGCGATCCTACGAGCAGTACTTC.

This rearrangement joins TRBV3-1 (or the pseudogene TRBV3-2) to TRBJ2-7; tentative D call: TRBD1 (5 bases). This CDR3 is 14 amino acids long. Deletions cut 4 bases from V and 2 bases from J, with 12 bases between. Germline V lookup: CDR1 LGHDT, CDR2 YNNKEL (reference sequence). CDR3 loop: CASSPTVSPYEQYF. In nucleotides, the CDR3 is TGTGCCAGCAGCCCGACAGTTTCTCCCTACGAGCAGTACTTC.

The CDR3 here is CASSKGTGASTGELFF. The CDR3 coding sequence is TGCGCCAGCAGCAAAGGGACAGGGGCGTCAACCGGGGAGCTGTTTTTT. The rearrangement uses TRBV4-1 and TRBJ2-2; 10 bases align to TRBD1. Trimming took 5 bases from V and 5 from J; bases not matched to a gene: 8. This CDR3 has 16 residues. Germline CDR1 MGHRA, CDR2 YSYEKL.